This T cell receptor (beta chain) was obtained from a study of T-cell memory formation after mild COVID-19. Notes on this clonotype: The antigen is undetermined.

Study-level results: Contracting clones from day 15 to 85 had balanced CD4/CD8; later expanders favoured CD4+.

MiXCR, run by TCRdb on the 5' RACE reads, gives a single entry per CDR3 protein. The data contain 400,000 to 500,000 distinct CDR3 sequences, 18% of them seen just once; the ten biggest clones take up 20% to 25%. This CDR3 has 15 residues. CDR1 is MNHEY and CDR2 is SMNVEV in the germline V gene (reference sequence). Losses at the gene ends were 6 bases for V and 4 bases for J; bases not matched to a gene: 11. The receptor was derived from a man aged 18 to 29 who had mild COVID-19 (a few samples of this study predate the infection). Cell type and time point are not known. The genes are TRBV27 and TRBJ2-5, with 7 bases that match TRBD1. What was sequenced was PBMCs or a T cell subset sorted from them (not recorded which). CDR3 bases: TGTGCCAGCAGCCCTGGTACAGGGGTGGGAGAGACCCAGTACTTC. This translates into CASSPGTGVGETQYF.